The source of this TCR beta chain is a study of T cell changes during pregnancy in multiple sclerosis. This clone has only one observation. Assay used: immunoSEQ multiplex PCR; TCRdb lists only in-frame clones, some missing. Among 100,000 or so clones listed, more than 85% were seen once. V lost 4 bases and J lost 3; bases outside the gene matches: 10. Germline CDR1 reads WSHSY; CDR2 reads SAAADI. CDR3 length equals 16 residues. V gene TRBV10-2 combines with J gene TRBJ2-3; 7 bases agree with TRBD2. The sequences come from peripheral blood, collected after pregnancy. The receptor was derived from a female donor with multiple sclerosis, enrolled in a pregnancy study. The CDR3, as DNA: TGCGCCAGCAGTGTAGGCGGGGGAGGGGTGACAGATACGCAGTATTTT. Protein product: CASSVGGGGVTDTQYF.